The source of this T cell receptor beta chain is a study of identical twins. Overall study findings and caveats: Compared with unrelated sharing, twin-shared out-of-frame alpha sequences had more low-probability sequences. Models, which agreed with sharing between unrelated individuals, nonetheless underestimated the out-of-frame TCR alpha sharing seen in monozygotic twins.

TCRdb reprocessed the 5' RACE reads with MiXCR, giving one entry per CDR3 protein. The repertoire consists of approximately 210,000 distinct CDR3 sequences, with around 10% occurring once and the leading ten covering roughly 5%. This clonotype has only a few counts. Its antigen is still unknown. Germline V gives CDR1 MGHRA, CDR2 YSYEKL. This CDR3 has 16 residues. V shed 2 bases and J 10 bases; nucleotides not matched to a gene: 8. The chain links TRBV4-1 to TRBJ1-6; 10 nucleotides match TRBD1. This clonotype was obtained from a woman aged 18 to 35 in good health. Specimen: memory (CD45RO+) T cells sorted from blood. DNA for the CDR3: TGCGCCAGCAGCCAACGAGCCGGGACAGGGGACTCACCCCTCCACTTT. Translation: CASSQRAGTGDSPLHF.